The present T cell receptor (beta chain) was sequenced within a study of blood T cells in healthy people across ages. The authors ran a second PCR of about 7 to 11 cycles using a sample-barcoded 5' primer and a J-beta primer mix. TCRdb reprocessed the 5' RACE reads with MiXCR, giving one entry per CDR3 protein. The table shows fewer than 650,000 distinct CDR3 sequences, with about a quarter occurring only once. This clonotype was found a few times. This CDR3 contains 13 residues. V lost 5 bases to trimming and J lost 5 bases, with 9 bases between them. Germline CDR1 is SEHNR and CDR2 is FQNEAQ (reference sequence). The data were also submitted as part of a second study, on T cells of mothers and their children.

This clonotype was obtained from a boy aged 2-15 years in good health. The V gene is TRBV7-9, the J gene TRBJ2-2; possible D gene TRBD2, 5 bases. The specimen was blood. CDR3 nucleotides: TGTGCCAGCAGCAACGGACTGACCGGGGAGCTGTTTTTT. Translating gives CASSNGLTGELFF.